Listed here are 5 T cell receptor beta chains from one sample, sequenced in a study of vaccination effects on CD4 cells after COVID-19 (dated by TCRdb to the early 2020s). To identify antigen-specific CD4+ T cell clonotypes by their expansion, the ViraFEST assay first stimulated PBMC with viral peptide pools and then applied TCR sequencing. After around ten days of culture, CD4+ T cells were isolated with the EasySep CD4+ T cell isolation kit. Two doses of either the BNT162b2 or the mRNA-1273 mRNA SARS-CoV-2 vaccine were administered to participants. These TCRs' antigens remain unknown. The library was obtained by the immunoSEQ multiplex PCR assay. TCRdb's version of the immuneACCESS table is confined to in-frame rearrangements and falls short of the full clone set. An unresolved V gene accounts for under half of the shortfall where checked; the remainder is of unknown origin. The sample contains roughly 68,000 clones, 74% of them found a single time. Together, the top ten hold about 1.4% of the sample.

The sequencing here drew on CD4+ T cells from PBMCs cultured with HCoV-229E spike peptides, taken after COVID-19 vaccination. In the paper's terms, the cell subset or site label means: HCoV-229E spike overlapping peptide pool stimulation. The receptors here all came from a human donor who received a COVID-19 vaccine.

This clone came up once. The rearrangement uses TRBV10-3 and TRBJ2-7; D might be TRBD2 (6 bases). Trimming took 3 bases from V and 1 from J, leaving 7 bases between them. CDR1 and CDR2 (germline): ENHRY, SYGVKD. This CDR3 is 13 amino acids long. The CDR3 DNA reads TGTGCCATCAGTGAACGGGAGTCCTACGAGCAGTACGTC. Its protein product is CAISERESYEQYV.

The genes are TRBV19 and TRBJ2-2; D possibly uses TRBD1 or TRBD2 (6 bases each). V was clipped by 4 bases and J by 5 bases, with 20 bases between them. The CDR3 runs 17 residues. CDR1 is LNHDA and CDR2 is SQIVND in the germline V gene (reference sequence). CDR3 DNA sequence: TGTGCCAGTAGTAGAGGGGGTCTGGCGGGGCGGACCGGGGAGCTGTTTTTT. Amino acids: CASSRGGLAGRTGELFF.

The CDR3 region is CSASLDSNTEAFF. CDR3 nucleotides: TGCAGTGCTAGTTTGGACTCTAACACTGAAGCTTTCTTT. The V call is TRBV20-1, the J call TRBJ1-1; unclear D gene. CDR1 is DFQATT, CDR2 SNEGSKA, per germline (reference sequence). With 3 bases removed from V and 2 bases from J, the gap between germline ends came to 10 bases. The CDR3 extends over 13 amino acids.

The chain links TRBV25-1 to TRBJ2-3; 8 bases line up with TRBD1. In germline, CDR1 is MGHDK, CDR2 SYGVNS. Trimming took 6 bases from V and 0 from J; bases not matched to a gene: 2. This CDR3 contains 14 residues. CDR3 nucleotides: TGTGCCAGCAGCCGGACAGGGAGCACAGATACGCAGTATTTT. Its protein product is CASSRTGSTDTQYF.

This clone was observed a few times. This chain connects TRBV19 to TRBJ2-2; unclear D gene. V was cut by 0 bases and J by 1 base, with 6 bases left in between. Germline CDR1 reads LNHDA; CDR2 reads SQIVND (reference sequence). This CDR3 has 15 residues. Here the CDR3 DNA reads TGTGCCAGTAGTATAGATTACAGGAACACCGGGGAGCTGTTTTTT. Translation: CASSIDYRNTGELFF.